Shown below are 23 T cell receptor beta chains from a single sample sequenced in a study of identical twins. MiXCR, run by TCRdb on the 5' RACE reads, gives a single entry per CDR3 protein. The sample includes more than 650,000 distinct CDR3 sequences, around 6.1% of them seen just once. Sequencing used naive T cells sorted from blood. The origin of the receptors is a man aged 18-30 years in good health.

The table lists this clonotype with a few counts. This chain joins TRBV14 and TRBJ2-1; 9 bases align to TRBD2. In germline, CDR1 is SGHDN, CDR2 FVKESK. The length of the CDR3 is 16 residues. V shed 5 bases, J shed 4 bases, and the junction held 9 bases outside the gene matches. The CDR3 here is CASSAPGTSSYNEQFF. Written as DNA, the CDR3 is TGTGCCAGCAGCGCTCCCGGGACTAGCTCTTACAATGAGCAGTTCTTC.

This clonotype was seen a few times. J is TRBJ2-5 and V is TRBV18; TRBD1 aligns across 9 bases. The CDR3 has 13 residues. From germline, CDR1 is KGHSH and CDR2 LQKENI. With V trimmed by 8 bases and J by 4 bases, 5 bases remained unmatched. CDR3 coding DNA: TGTGCCAGCGGGACAGGGCTCCTAGAGACCCAGTACTTC. This codes for CASGTGLLETQYF.

This clonotype has a count of ten or more. V gene TRBV9 combines with J gene TRBJ2-4; D remains ambiguous. The CDR3 is made up of 14 amino acids. Germline CDR1 and CDR2: SGDLS and YYNGEE. Trimming removed 0 bases from V and 5 bases from J, with 9 bases in between. CDR3 loop: CASSVVPSQNIQYF. The CDR3 DNA reads as TGTGCCAGCAGCGTAGTTCCTAGTCAAAACATTCAGTACTTC.

This clonotype was observed a handful of times. CDR3 DNA: TGTGCCAGCAGCTTGGTTGACGCAAAAACCCCCCAGTATTTT. Translated: CASSLVDAKTPQYF. This chain uses TRBV5-6 with TRBJ2-3; unclear D gene. V was pared by 0 bases and J by 12 bases, with 17 bases between. This CDR3 comprises 14 residues. Germline-derived CDR1 and CDR2 are SGHDT and YYEEEE.

The chain employs TRBV5-1 and TRBJ1-4; the D gene is possibly TRBD1 (5 bases). Germline CDR1 SGHRS, CDR2 YFSETQ. CDR3 length equals 15 residues. Trimming left V 0 bases short and J 3 bases short, with 9 bases between. CDR3 bases: TGCGCCAGCAGCTTGGATGGGGACCCTAATGAAAAACTGTTTTTT. It encodes CASSLDGDPNEKLFF.

This clonotype has a count of ten or more. The chain carries TRBV5-1 and TRBJ1-2; D is unresolved. The CDR3 has 13 amino acids. Germline CDR1 and CDR2: SGHRS and YFSETQ. V was clipped by 3 bases and J by 2 bases, with 8 bases between them. In DNA, the CDR3 is TGCGCCAGCAGCTCGGACGGAAACTATGGCTACACCTTC. Translation gives CASSSDGNYGYTF.

This clonotype was observed at least ten times. The V call is TRBV29-1, the J call TRBJ2-5; D call uncertain. Looked up from germline, CDR1 is SQVTM and CDR2 is ANQGSEA. The V and J ends lost 1 base and 4 bases respectively, with 10 bases between them. The CDR3 extends over 13 amino acids. The CDR3 is CSVEGTLGETQYF. The CDR3 DNA follows: TGCAGCGTTGAAGGGACCCTGGGAGAGACCCAGTACTTC.

At least ten counts were recorded for this clonotype. The chain has TRBV20-1 and TRBJ2-5; possible D gene TRBD2, 6 bases. The V gene's germline CDR1 is DFQATT and CDR2 SNEGSKA (reference sequence). Trimming left V 3 bases short and J 0 bases short, with 14 bases between. This CDR3 region has 15 residues. CDR3 coding DNA: TGCAGTGCTAGTGGGGCTAGCGAACACCAAGAGACCCAGTACTTC. Translation gives CSASGASEHQETQYF.

In this sample, this clonotype turned up a few times. The rearrangement joins TRBV20-1 to TRBJ2-2, with 11 bases aligning to TRBD1. The ends lost 4 bases at V and 1 base at J; junction bases unmatched: 5. The CDR3 consists of 16 residues. Germline-derived CDR1 and CDR2 are DFQATT and SNEGSKA (reference sequence). The CDR3 loop is CSANGGQGGNTGELFF. The CDR3 nucleotides are TGCAGTGCTAATGGGGGACAGGGGGGGAACACCGGGGAGCTGTTTTTT.

At least ten counts were recorded for this clonotype. This chain connects TRBV20-1 to TRBJ2-1; 9 bases match TRBD2. Germline trimming cut 6 bases from V and 5 bases from J; bases unmatched to any gene: 5. The CDR3 sequence is 13 residues long. Germline assignment: CDR1 DFQATT and CDR2 SNEGSKA (reference sequence). CDR3 bases: TGCAGTGCACCGACTAGCGGCAACAATGAGCAGTTCTTC. This gives the protein CSAPTSGNNEQFF.

Ten or more counts support this clonotype. The J gene is TRBJ2-2, the V gene TRBV7-2; D unclear. CDR1 SGHTA and CDR2 FQGNSA come from the germline V gene. V was clipped by 5 bases and J by 5 bases, with 12 bases between them. The CDR3 contains 14 residues. CDR3 residues: CASSQLVGTGELFF. The CDR3 DNA reads as TGTGCCAGCAGCCAACTGGTGGGGACCGGGGAGCTGTTTTTT. Full variable domain (missing parts from reference TRBV7-2 and TRBJ2-2): GAGVSQSPSNKVTEKGKDVELRCDPISGHTALYWYRQSLGQGLEFLIYFQGNSAPDKSGLPSDRFSAERTGGSVSTLTIQRTQQEDSAVYLCASSQLVGTGELFFGEGSRLTVL.

This clonotype was seen a handful of times. The rearrangement uses TRBV6-5 and TRBJ2-4; TRBD1 aligns across 7 bases. J was trimmed by 3 bases and V by 5 bases; bases with no gene match: 7. The V gene's germline CDR1 is MNHEY and CDR2 SVGAGI. This CDR3 is built from 15 residues. The CDR3, as DNA: TGTGCCAGCAGTAACCGGGGACAGAGCAAAAACATTCAGTACTTC. It specifies CASSNRGQSKNIQYF.

This clonotype was counted ten times or more. The chain carries TRBV12-3 or TRBV12-4 and TRBJ2-7; D is perhaps TRBD2 (6 bases). V was trimmed by 6 bases and J by 0 bases, leaving 18 bases between them. The CDR3 totals 16 residues. The CDR3: CASRRPGVRGSYEQYV. The CDR3, as DNA: TGTGCCAGCAGACGCCCGGGGGTAAGAGGCTCCTACGAGCAGTACGTC.

This clonotype was counted ten times or more. This rearrangement joins TRBV6-6 to TRBJ2-3; D call uncertain. The CDR3 runs 13 residues. The germline V and J ends were trimmed by 6 bases and 0 bases, with 7 bases remaining between them. Germline CDR1 MNHNY, CDR2 SVGAGI (reference sequence). The CDR3 DNA is TGTGCCAGCAGCGTCGGTAGCACAGATACGCAGTATTTT. This codes for CASSVGSTDTQYF.

This clonotype was seen repeatedly, ten times or more. The CDR3 loop reads CASSHGIRTETQYF. In DNA form, the CDR3 reads TGTGCCAGCAGCCACGGGATTCGAACAGAGACCCAGTACTTC. The genes are TRBV3-1 and TRBJ2-5; a possible D gene is TRBD2 (5 bases). The CDR3 consists of 14 residues. Germline V gene data show CDR1 as LGHDT and CDR2 as YNNKEL (reference sequence). Trimming left V 3 bases short and J 4 bases short, with 12 bases between.

This clonotype has at least ten counts. The chain has TRBV10-3 and TRBJ1-2, with 10 bases aligning to TRBD1. V gave up 8 bases and J gave up 6 bases; unmatched junction bases: 9. The CDR3 sequence is 14 residues long. CDR1 is ENHRY and CDR2 is SYGVKD in the germline V gene. CDR3 region: CAIGGTGVLHGYTF. In DNA, the CDR3 is TGTGCCATCGGCGGGACAGGGGTCCTCCATGGCTACACCTTC.

This clonotype was counted a few times. V usage is TRBV6-1 and J usage is TRBJ2-7; 9 bases are a match to TRBD1. Per germline, CDR1 MNHNS and CDR2 SASEGT. The CDR3 is made up of 14 amino acids. V lost 5 bases, J lost 3 bases, and 5 bases stayed unmatched. CDR3 amino acids: CASSRTGVNYEQYV. The CDR3 nucleotides are TGTGCCAGCAGTAGGACAGGGGTCAACTACGAGCAGTACGTC.

This clonotype showed up just a few times. V and J are TRBV20-1 and TRBJ2-1; possibly TRBD2 for D (5 bases). Deletions cut 4 bases from V and 9 bases from J, with 22 bases between. The CDR3 is 15 amino acids. CDR1 is DFQATT, CDR2 SNEGSKA, per germline (reference sequence). CDR3 sequence (DNA): TGCAGTGCTAAAAAACGTACCAAAGGAGGACCTGAGCAGTTCTTC. Residues: CSAKKRTKGGPEQFF.

In its sample, this clonotype was seen a few times. V usage is TRBV7-8 and J usage is TRBJ1-5; TRBD1 aligns across 7 bases. Trimming cost V 3 bases and J 5 bases; bases outside gene matches: 7. The CDR3 contains 15 residues. Germline V CDR1 and CDR2: SGHVS, FQNEAQ. CDR3: CASSFDRVGDQPQHF. The CDR3 nucleotides read TGTGCCAGCAGCTTTGACAGGGTTGGCGATCAGCCCCAGCATTTT.

This rearrangement joins TRBV12-5 to TRBJ2-3, with a possible D match to TRBD1 (6 bases). Trimming stripped 5 bases from V and 6 bases from J, with 12 bases between. Germline V CDR1 and CDR2: LGHNT, FRNRAP. The CDR3 has 13 amino acids. CDR3 residues: CASGTDRGDTQYF. For the CDR3, the DNA is TGTGCTAGTGGTACCGATAGGGGGGATACGCAGTATTTT.

In regard to this clonotype: A single base separates this from a much larger clone, so it may be a read error. This chain uses TRBV11-2 with TRBJ1-4; no firm D call. The V and J ends lost 0 bases and 0 bases respectively, with 5 bases between them. CDR3 length equals 15 residues. The germline V gene has CDR1 SGHAT and CDR2 FQNNGV. In DNA, the CDR3 is TGTGCCAGCAGCTTAGAGGGAACAACTAATGAAAAACTGTTTTTT. This gives the protein CASSLEGTTNEKLFF.

The chain links TRBV10-3 to TRBJ2-2; D is unresolved. V dropped 6 bases and J dropped 4 bases, with 9 bases sitting between them. Germline CDR1 ENHRY, CDR2 SYGVKD. This CDR3 is built from 13 residues. For the CDR3, the DNA is TGTGCCATCAGCCCCCACCGCACCGGGGAGCTGTTTTTT. Translation gives CAISPHRTGELFF.

This clonotype was counted many times. In DNA, the CDR3 is TGCGCCAGCAGCTTCCGACGGGGATACTACAATGAGCAGTTCTTC. Encoded protein: CASSFRRGYYNEQFF. J is TRBJ2-1 and V is TRBV5-1; tentatively, D is TRBD2 (5 bases). The V and J ends lost 2 bases and 3 bases respectively, with 12 bases between them. The germline CDR1 and CDR2 sequences are SGHRS and YFSETQ. The CDR3 extends over 15 amino acids.